The clone carrying this T cell receptor beta chain was seen just once. Since a much larger clone is just one base distant, this may be a read error. An absence of ophthalmopathy progression within 18 months meant stable Graves' hyperthyroidism. Hyperthyroidism patients were newly diagnosed, had disease duration under 2 months, and were aged 18 to 65 years. The data are from a study of T cells in Graves' hyperthyroidism and ophthalmopathy. It was RNA transcripts that yielded the amplified TCR beta CDR3 regions. When the TCR CDR3 underwent first-round RT-PCR, the HTBI primer set was used. TCRdb analysed the multiplex PCR reads with MiXCR anew, one entry per CDR3 protein. The data show fewer than 550,000 distinct CDR3 sequences, approximately 14% seen once. The TCR comes from a woman aged 18 to 35 with Graves' hyperthyroidism. Material: blood.

For the CDR3, the DNA is TGCAGTGCCCCTAGACAGTTGGATGAGCAGTACTTC. Translating it yields CSAPRQLDEQYF. The rearrangement uses TRBV20-1 and TRBJ2-7; weak D call: TRBD1 (5 bases). Deletions cut 6 bases from V and 7 bases from J, with 16 bases between. From germline, CDR1 is DFQATT and CDR2 SNEGSKA (reference sequence). The CDR3 contains 12 residues.